The 11 T cell receptor beta chains listed next were all sequenced from one sample in a study of cytomegalovirus exposure and HLA in healthy donors. PCR primers comprised 60 Vbeta and 13 Jbeta primers. TCRdb's copy holds only in-frame clones and misses some; the assay was immunoSEQ multiplex PCR. The sample consists of roughly 120,000 clones, about 69% of them appearing once. Material: PBMCs. These receptors all come from a woman between 18 and 29 years old in good health and CMV-seronegative.

The chain uses TRBV4-2 and TRBJ2-5, with 10 positions matching TRBD2. Unmatched junction bases numbered 7, after V lost 5 bases and J lost 1 base. The CDR3 has 16 residues. Germline V CDR1 and CDR2: LGHNA, YNFKEQ. CDR3 bases: TGTGCCAGCAGCACCTCTAGCGGGGGTAGCCAAGAGACCCAGTACTTC. Translated: CASSTSSGGSQETQYF.

The rearrangement links TRBV10-3 to TRBJ1-2, with TRBD1 matching 10 bases. The junction had 2 bases not matched to a gene; V was cut back by 6 bases and J by 4 bases. This CDR3 comprises 13 residues. The V gene's germline CDR1 is ENHRY and CDR2 SYGVKD. CDR3 DNA: TGTGCCATCAGCCGGGACAGGGGCTATGGCTACACCTTC. It is translated as CAISRDRGYGYTF.

The chain combines TRBV27 with TRBJ1-6; the match to TRBD1 covers 8 bases. The germline V gene has CDR1 MNHEY and CDR2 SMNVEV (reference sequence). V shed 7 bases, J shed 7 bases, and the junction held 3 bases outside the gene matches. The CDR3 contains 13 residues. The CDR3 coding sequence is TGTGCCAGCACTACAGGGGGGAATTCACCCCTCCACTTT. This sequence encodes CASTTGGNSPLHF.

The rearrangement links TRBV5-1 to TRBJ2-7; TRBD1 agrees at 11 bases. The V gene end was trimmed by 4 bases and the J gene end by 2 bases; junction bases not matched to a gene: 8. The V gene's germline CDR1 is SGHRS and CDR2 YFSETQ. The CDR3 loop spans 16 amino acids. CDR3 bases: TGCGCCAGCAGCATTTCTGCGGGACAGGGGGCCTACGAGCAGTACTTC. Protein sequence: CASSISAGQGAYEQYF.

The J gene is TRBJ2-3, the V gene TRBV28, with D perhaps matching TRBD1 (5 bases). Germline values: CDR1 MDHEN, CDR2 SYDVKM. This CDR3 is built from 16 residues. Trimming removed 5 bases at V and 5 bases at J, with 20 bases between. CDR3 loop: CASSQAGQHEKDTQYF. The CDR3 region has the DNA TGTGCCAGCAGTCAAGCAGGGCAGCATGAGAAAGATACGCAGTATTTT.

This clone was seen a handful of times. The chain has TRBV6-1 and TRBJ1-5; D gene ambiguous. Germline V gives CDR1 MNHNS, CDR2 SASEGT. V lost 6 bases to trimming and J lost 0 bases, with 6 bases between them. The CDR3 is made up of 13 amino acids. The CDR3 here is CASRRDSNQPQHF. CDR3 bases: TGTGCCAGCAGGAGGGATAGCAATCAGCCCCAGCATTTT.

The chain combines TRBV6-5 with TRBJ1-1; 7 positions match TRBD1. With 8 bases clipped from V and 6 bases from J, the junction kept 9 bases outside the gene matches. Germline assignment: CDR1 MNHEY and CDR2 SVGAGI. The CDR3 runs to 13 residues. The CDR3 DNA sequence: TGTGCCAGCGGCTCGACAGGGCGGGCTGAAGCTTTCTTT. Translation: CASGSTGRAEAFF.

This chain joins TRBV28 and TRBJ2-7, with TRBD1 matching 8 bases. The CDR3 length is 15 residues. J gave up 0 bases and V 5 bases, and 6 bases lay outside the gene matches. CDR1 and CDR2 (germline): MDHEN, SYDVKM. CDR3 DNA: TGTGCCAGCAGTCAAAGGGACAGGTCCTCCTACGAGCAGTACTTC. This sequence encodes CASSQRDRSSYEQYF.

The rearrangement links TRBV11-2 to TRBJ2-1; D call uncertain. V was clipped by 0 bases and J by 8 bases, with 8 bases between them. This CDR3 is built from 13 residues. Germline CDR1 is SGHAT and CDR2 is FQNNGV. The CDR3 DNA sequence: TGTGCCAGCAGCTTAGATGGGCGTTATGAGCAGTTCTTC. It translates to CASSLDGRYEQFF.

The DNA for the CDR3 is TGTGCCAGCAGTCCCCCGGAGGGTTTGGAACTGTTTTTT. This gives the protein CASSPPEGLELFF. The chain uses TRBV6-6 and TRBJ1-4, with unresolved D. The CDR3 contains 13 residues. With 5 bases removed from V and 12 bases from J, the gap between germline ends came to 16 bases. CDR1 and CDR2 from the germline V gene are MNHNY and SVGAGI (reference sequence).

This clone was observed a handful of times. This rearrangement joins TRBV5-1 to TRBJ2-7, with 9 bases lining up with TRBD1. The CDR3 spans 12 residues. J gave up 7 bases and V 3 bases, and 2 bases lay outside the gene matches. Germline values: CDR1 SGHRS, CDR2 YFSETQ. The CDR3 reads CASSSTGGEQYF. Here the CDR3 DNA reads TGCGCCAGCAGCTCGACAGGGGGTGAGCAGTACTTC.